One and the same sample provided the 8 T cell receptor beta chains below, sequenced in a study of glioma-infiltrating T cells after dendritic cell vaccination. Here immunoSEQ multiplex PCR was the method, and the copy in TCRdb shows in-frame clones only, minus some. The sample has about 100,000 clones, more than 70% seen once. Described time point: after dendritic cell vaccination, including at tumor progression/relapse. The sequencing used blood, collected after dendritic cell vaccination. The receptors here all came from a human donor with glioblastoma.

The CDR3 sequence: CAISSLGQGYGYTF. The CDR3 region has the DNA TGTGCCATCAGTTCCCTCGGACAGGGCTATGGCTACACCTTC. The chain carries TRBV10-3 and TRBJ1-2; TRBD1 matches at 8 bases. The CDR3 length is 14 residues. The V gene's germline CDR1 is ENHRY and CDR2 SYGVKD. The junction had 6 bases not matched to a gene; V was cut back by 5 bases and J by 4 bases.

The chain combines TRBV5-1 with TRBJ2-3, with D possibly TRBD1 on 5 matching bases. The CDR3 is 15 residues long. Germline assignment: CDR1 SGHRS and CDR2 YFSETQ. V lost 5 bases and J lost 2, with 15 bases in between. The CDR3 DNA reads TGCGCCAGCAGAACCAATCTCAGGGACACAGATACGCAGTATTTT. Translating it yields CASRTNLRDTDTQYF.

V and J are TRBV5-6 and TRBJ1-5; the match to TRBD1 covers 7 bases. The V segment lost 3 bases and the J segment 5 bases; nucleotides outside the gene matches: 11. CDR3 length: 16 residues. CDR1 is SGHDT and CDR2 is YYEEEE in the germline V gene. CDR3 nucleotide sequence: TGTGCCAGCAGCTCCTACAGGGGCATTGGGGATCAGCCCCAGCATTTT. Translating it yields CASSSYRGIGDQPQHF.

A remark on this clone: Germline and junction disagree at one end, which may indicate a read error. V is TRBV11-2 and J is TRBJ2-3; possible D gene TRBD1, 5 bases. In germline, CDR1 is SGHAT, CDR2 FQNNGV. This CDR3 spans 15 amino acids. The CDR3 DNA reads as TGTGCCAGCAGCCCCAGTGGGGCCAGCACAGAAACGCAGTATTTT. This encodes CASSPSGASTETQYF.

The chain joins TRBV7-8 to TRBJ2-5; 11 bases line up with TRBD2. Germline V CDR1 and CDR2: SGHVS, FQNEAQ. The CDR3 extends over 17 amino acids. Unmatched junction bases numbered 5, after V lost 1 base and J lost 1 base. CDR3 nucleotides: TGTGCCAGCAGCTTAGTGGGGACTAGCGGATTCCAAGAGACCCAGTACTTC. It yields the protein CASSLVGTSGFQETQYF.

The chain recombines TRBV5-1 with TRBJ2-7; no clear D gene. The ends were cut back, 1 base at V and 3 bases at J, with 8 bases in the middle. Germline V gene lookup returns CDR1 SGHRS and CDR2 YFSETQ. This CDR3 contains 13 residues. CDR3 in DNA: TGCGCCAGCAGCTTGACAGATGGCTACGAGCAGTACTTC. This sequence encodes CASSLTDGYEQYF.

The chain recombines TRBV30 with TRBJ2-2, with D perhaps TRBD2 (6 bases). Trimming removed 0 bases at V and 4 bases at J, with 9 bases between. The CDR3 totals 14 residues. Germline CDR1 is GTSNPN and CDR2 is SVGIG (reference sequence). Here the CDR3 DNA reads TGTGCCTGGAGTGTACGCGGGATCACCGGGGAGCTGTTTTTT. Amino acids: CAWSVRGITGELFF.

The rearrangement joins TRBV5-1 to TRBJ2-5, with TRBD1 matching over 8 bases. The length of the CDR3 is 13 residues. The germline V gene has CDR1 SGHRS and CDR2 YFSETQ. The ends lost 5 bases at V and 4 bases at J; junction bases unmatched: 4. The CDR3 here is CASSGDRPETQYF. In DNA form, the CDR3 reads TGCGCCAGCAGTGGGGACAGGCCAGAGACCCAGTACTTC.